The 9 T cell receptor beta chains below all came from one sample that was sequenced in a study of shared clonotypes between healthy human individuals. The method was immunoSEQ multiplex PCR; TCRdb's version includes in-frame clones alone and lacks a portion of them. The sample shows about 2.4 million clones, over 85% of them seen only once. Sequencing used naive CD4+ T cells from PBMCs. Subset reported: CD45RA+ positively selected. These receptors came from a man aged 18-30 years in good health. Some clones in this sample may be carry-over from other donors' samples.

The chain employs TRBV18 and TRBJ2-3; the match to TRBD2 covers 7 bases. The length of the CDR3 is 16 residues. J was trimmed by 2 bases and V by 6 bases; bases with no gene match: 11. Germline CDR1 and CDR2: KGHSH and LQKENI. The CDR3 is CASSQVPGLITDTQYF. CDR3 coding DNA: TGTGCCAGCTCTCAAGTACCGGGACTAATCACAGATACGCAGTATTTT.

This chain joins TRBV28 and TRBJ2-2; no reliable D call. This CDR3 spans 16 amino acids. Trimming removed 4 bases at V and 3 bases at J, with 15 bases between. CDR1 is MDHEN, CDR2 SYDVKM, per germline. The chain's CDR3 is CASSSQNGFDTGELFF. In nucleotides, the CDR3 is TGTGCCAGCAGTTCACAAAACGGGTTCGACACCGGGGAGCTGTTTTTT.

The rearrangement uses TRBV4-3 and TRBJ1-4; possible D gene TRBD1, 5 bases. Germline V gives CDR1 LGHNA, CDR2 YSLEER. The CDR3 covers 15 residues. Trimming took off 5 bases at V and 5 bases at J, with 15 bases between the two ends. The CDR3 region has the DNA TGCGCCAGCAGCGGGGGTCCCTTCATAAATGAAAAACTGTTTTTT. Translating it yields CASSGGPFINEKLFF.

The rearrangement links TRBV9 to TRBJ2-2, with TRBD1 matching 10 bases. From germline, CDR1 is SGDLS and CDR2 YYNGEE. V trimming: 1 base; J trimming: 6 bases; junction bases outside the gene matches: 6. This CDR3 comprises 16 residues. CDR3 loop: CASSVLGDRGSGELFF. CDR3 coding DNA: TGTGCCAGCAGCGTACTTGGGGACAGGGGATCCGGGGAGCTGTTTTTT.

This clone is a singleton in its sample. This sequence joins TRBV5-5 and TRBJ2-6; D remains unclear. The V and J ends lost 2 bases and 0 bases respectively, with 15 bases between them. This CDR3 has 18 residues. Germline V gene sequence: CDR1 SGHKS, CDR2 YYEKEE (reference sequence). The CDR3 is CASSLAEALSSGANVLTF. For the CDR3, the DNA is TGTGCCAGCAGCTTAGCAGAGGCCTTAAGCTCTGGGGCCAACGTCCTGACTTTC.

This chain uses TRBV19 with TRBJ2-2, with 11 bases aligning to TRBD2. V gave up 3 bases and J gave up 4 bases; unmatched junction bases: 4. The CDR3 loop spans 16 amino acids. Germline V CDR1 and CDR2: LNHDA, SQIVND (reference sequence). CDR3 amino acids: CASSMVAGGGTGELFF. CDR3 nucleotide sequence: TGTGCCAGTAGTATGGTAGCGGGAGGGGGCACCGGGGAGCTGTTTTTT.

The chain joins TRBV15 to TRBJ2-3, with D perhaps assigned TRBD1 or TRBD2 (6 bases each). The CDR3 length is 13 residues. V dropped 5 bases and J dropped 5 bases, with 11 bases sitting between them. Germline V lookup: CDR1 LNHNV, CDR2 YYDKDF (reference sequence). The CDR3 region is CATSSGGRDTQYF. CDR3 coding DNA: TGTGCCACCAGCTCCGGGGGCAGAGATACGCAGTATTTT.

Regarding this clone: In the same sample, other DNA sequences code for this CDR3. V gene TRBV5-4 combines with J gene TRBJ2-4; no reliable D call. The V end was cut by 0 bases, the J end by 3 bases, with 7 bases between. Germline values: CDR1 SGHNT, CDR2 YYREEE (reference sequence). The CDR3 runs 14 residues. CDR3 sequence: CASSLGGSKNIQYF. The DNA for the CDR3 is TGTGCCAGCAGCTTGGGGGGAAGCAAAAACATTCAGTACTTC.

The rearrangement uses TRBV27 and TRBJ2-7; 8 bases match TRBD1. Germline V lookup: CDR1 MNHEY, CDR2 SMNVEV (reference sequence). V shed 2 bases, J shed 2 bases, and the junction held 8 bases outside the gene matches. CDR3 length: 16 residues. CDR3 coding DNA: TGTGCCAGCAGTTTAACCCGGGACAGGCGAGCCTACGAGCAGTACTTC. Translation: CASSLTRDRRAYEQYF.